This T cell receptor beta chain originates from a study of identical twins. TCRdb fed the 5' RACE reads into MiXCR, producing one record per CDR3 protein. The table has more than 600,000 distinct CDR3 sequences, 15% to 20% seen once; the top ten hold over 10%. Germline trimming cut 4 bases from V and 6 bases from J; bases unmatched to any gene: 7. In germline, CDR1 is SGHKS, CDR2 YYEKEE (reference sequence). The CDR3 consists of 14 residues. Separately, the same data were catalogued under a study of T cells expressing NK-cell markers.

This TCR derives from a young woman in good health. J is TRBJ2-1 and V is TRBV5-5; TRBD2 matches at 7 bases. Sequenced sample: PBMCs. The CDR3 loop is CASSLGLVCNEQFF. CDR3 coding DNA: TGTGCCAGCAGCCTCGGACTAGTCTGCAATGAGCAGTTCTTC.